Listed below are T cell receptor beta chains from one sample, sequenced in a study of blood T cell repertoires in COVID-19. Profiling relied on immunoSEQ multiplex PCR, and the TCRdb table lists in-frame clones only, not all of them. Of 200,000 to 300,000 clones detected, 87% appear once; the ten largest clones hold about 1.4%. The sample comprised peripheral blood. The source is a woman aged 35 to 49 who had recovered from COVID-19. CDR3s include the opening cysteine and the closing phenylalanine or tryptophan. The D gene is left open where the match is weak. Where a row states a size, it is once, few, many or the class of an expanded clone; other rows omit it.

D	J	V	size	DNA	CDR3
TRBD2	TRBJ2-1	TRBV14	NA	TGTGCCAGCAGCCAAGAATGGGACTACCCTTACAATGAGCAGTTCTTC	CASSQEWDYPYNEQFF
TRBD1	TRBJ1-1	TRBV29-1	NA	TGCAGCGTTGAAAGGGGGCAGGGGTTGGCAGCTTTCTTT	CSVERGQGLAAFF
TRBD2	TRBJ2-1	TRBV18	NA	TGTGCCAGCTCACCGACTAGCGGGTACAATGAGCAGTTCTTC	CASSPTSGYNEQFF
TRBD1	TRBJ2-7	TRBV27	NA	TGTGCCAGCAGCCCTAGACAGGGGAATAACTACGAGCAGTACTTC	CASSPRQGNNYEQYF
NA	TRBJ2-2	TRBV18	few	TGTGCCAGCTCACCCCTCTTAGGGGTGAACACCGGGGAGCTGTTTTTT	CASSPLLGVNTGELFF
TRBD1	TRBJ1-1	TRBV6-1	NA	TGTGCCAGCAGTGAATTTTGGGACAGTGAAGCTTTCTTT	CASSEFWDSEAFF
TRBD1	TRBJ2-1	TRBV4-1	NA	TGCGCCAGCAGCCGGGACAGGGTGACCAATGAGCAGTTCTTC	CASSRDRVTNEQFF
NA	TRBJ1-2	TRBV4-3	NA	TGCGCCAGCAGCCAAGATTTCGTCGGTTTTGGTGGCTACACCTTC	CASSQDFVGFGGYTF
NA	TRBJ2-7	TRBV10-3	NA	TGTGCCATCAGTGCCCTTAACTACGAGCAGTACTTC	CAISALNYEQYF
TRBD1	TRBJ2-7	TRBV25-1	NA	TGTGCCAGCAGTCTGGGGCAGGGGGCACGCGAGCAGTACTTC	CASSLGQGAREQYF
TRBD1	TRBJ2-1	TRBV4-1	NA	TGCGCCAGCAGCCTCCCCCAGGGGGCAGACAATGAGCAGTTCTTC	CASSLPQGADNEQFF
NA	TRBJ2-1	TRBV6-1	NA	TGTGCCAGCAGTGAATGGTGGTGGAGTTTAGAGCAGTTCTTC	CASSEWWWSLEQFF
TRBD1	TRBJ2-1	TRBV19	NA	TGTGCCAGTAGGGCCGGGACAGGGTTTTACAATGAGCAGTTCTTC	CASRAGTGFYNEQFF
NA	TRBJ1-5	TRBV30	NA	TGTGCCTGGAGTGTCTACAGGGCTAGCAATCAGCCCCAGCATTTT	CAWSVYRASNQPQHF
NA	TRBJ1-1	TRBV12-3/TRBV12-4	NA	TGTGCCAGCACTCGGAACACTGAAGCTTTCTTT	CASTRNTEAFF
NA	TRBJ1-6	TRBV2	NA	TGTGCCAGCAGTGTCGGGGGGGACTCACCCCTCCACTTT	CASSVGGDSPLHF
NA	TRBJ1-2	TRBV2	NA	TGTGCCAGCAGCGACGACATGGCCTATGGCTACACCTTC	CASSDDMAYGYTF
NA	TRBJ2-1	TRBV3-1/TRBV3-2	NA	TGTGCCAGCAGCCAAGATCCGGGTTACAATGAGCAGTTCTTC	CASSQDPGYNEQFF
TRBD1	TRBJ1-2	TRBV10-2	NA	TGCGCCAGCAGTGAGTCGAAGGCAGGGGGAATGGGCGGCTACACCTTC	CASSESKAGGMGGYTF
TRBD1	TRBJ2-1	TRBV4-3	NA	TGCGCCAGCAGCCACGTTATTGGGACAGGGGGCTTTCCTACTGACAATGAGCAGTTCTTC	CASSHVIGTGGFPTDNEQFF
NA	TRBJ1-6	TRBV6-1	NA	TGTGCCAGCAGTGGCAGGGCTACAGCTACCCTCTATAATTCACCCCTCCACTTT	CASSGRATATLYNSPLHF
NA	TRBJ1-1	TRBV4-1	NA	TGCGCCAGCAGAAGCAGGGGTTACACTGAAGCTTTCTTT	CASRSRGYTEAFF
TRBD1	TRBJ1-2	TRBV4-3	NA	TGCGCCAGCAGCCAGTTGGCCGGGACAGCTAACTATGGCTACACCTTC	CASSQLAGTANYGYTF
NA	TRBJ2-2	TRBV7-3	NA	TGTGCCAGCAGCCCCCGGACAGCCGGGGAGCTGTTTTTT	CASSPRTAGELFF
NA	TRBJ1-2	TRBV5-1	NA	TGCGCCAGCAGCTCCGGGATAGGAGGGAATGGCTACACCTTC	CASSSGIGGNGYTF
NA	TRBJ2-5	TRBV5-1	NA	TGCGCCAGCAGCCCCCTAGAAGAGACCCAGTACTTC	CASSPLEETQYF
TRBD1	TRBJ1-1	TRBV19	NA	TGTGCCAGTAGTATAGGTAGGGACAGGGGTAACACTGAAGCTTTCTTT	CASSIGRDRGNTEAFF
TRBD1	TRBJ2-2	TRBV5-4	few	TGTGCCAGCAGCCTGAGGACAGGGGCGATCGGGGAGCTGTTTTTT	CASSLRTGAIGELFF
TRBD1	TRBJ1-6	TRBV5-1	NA	TGCGCCAGCAGCTGGGACAGGGTTAATTCACCCCTCCACTTT	CASSWDRVNSPLHF
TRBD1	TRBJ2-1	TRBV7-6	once	TGTGCCAGCAGCTTAGGCTCCTGGGGACAGGAGTACGAGCAGTTCTTC	CASSLGSWGQEYEQFF
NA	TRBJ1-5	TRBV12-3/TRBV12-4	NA	TGTGCCAGCACGAAGGACTTCAATCAGCCCCAGCATTTT	CASTKDFNQPQHF
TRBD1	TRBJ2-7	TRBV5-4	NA	TGTGCCAGCAGCTTGGTTCAGGGACAGGGGGGCCACGAGCAGTACTTC	CASSLVQGQGGHEQYF
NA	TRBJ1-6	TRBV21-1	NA	TGTGCCAGCAGCGCTCTCCGAGGGAACTGCGGGCATTCACCCCTCCACTTT	CASSALRGNCGHSPLHF
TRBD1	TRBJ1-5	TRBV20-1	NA	TGCAGTGCTAGTGCGACAGGGGGTAGCTATAGCAATCAGCCCCAGCATTTT	CSASATGGSYSNQPQHF
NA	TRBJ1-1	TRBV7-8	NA	TGTGCCAGCAGCTTAGCGGCCGGGCGGGCTGAAGCTTTCTTT	CASSLAAGRAEAFF